The 24 T cell receptor beta chains below were found in one sample sequenced in a study of T cell clusters in autoimmune cytopenias. TRB amplification used roughly 250 ng of peripheral blood genomic DNA. TRB was amplified by touch-down multiplex PCR, primer pools A and B combined. TCRdb reprocessed the multiplex PCR reads and stores each CDR3 protein as one record, lacking DNA. The listing contains about 5,000 distinct CDR3 sequences. These data were also filed under a second study, of T cell repertoires in aging, cancer and after chemotherapy.

Sequencing input: peripheral blood. The receptors stem from a human donor with chronic lymphocytic leukemia. The donor label of this sample is uncertain.

The chain recombines TRBV19 with TRBJ2-5; checking the TCRdb D call of TRBD1 is not possible without DNA. In germline, CDR1 is LNHDA, CDR2 SQIVND (reference sequence). This CDR3 region has 15 residues. The CDR3 is CASSASRTGFETQYF. Full variable domain (missing parts from reference TRBV19 and TRBJ2-5): DGGITQSPKYLFRKEGQNVTLSCEQNLNHDAMYWYRQDPGQGLRLIYYSQIVNDFQKGDIAEGYSVSREKKESFPLTVTSAQKNPTAFYLCASSASRTGFETQYFGPGTRLLVL.

The V gene is TRBV5-1, the J gene TRBJ2-1; TCRdb calls TRBD1, which cannot be checked without DNA. Germline assignment: CDR1 SGHRS and CDR2 YFSETQ. The length of the CDR3 is 15 residues. The CDR3 spells CASSQTGLTFNEQFF.

The CDR3: CASSEGGRNSPLHF. This chain uses TRBV6-5 with TRBJ1-6. This CDR3 has 14 amino acids. Germline-derived CDR1 and CDR2 are MNHEY and SVGAGI.

This clonotype ranks as medium-sized in terms of frequency. The chain recombines TRBV7-2 with TRBJ2-1; TCRdb's D gene call, TRBD1, goes unchecked for lack of DNA. This CDR3 contains 16 residues. CDR1 SGHTA and CDR2 FQGNSA come from the germline V gene. The CDR3 spells CASSPARGRDYNEQFF.

This chain connects TRBV4-2 to TRBJ2-1; no DNA is available, so the TRBD1 call from TCRdb remains unchecked. The CDR3 runs 17 residues. CDR1 is LGHNA, CDR2 YNFKEQ, per germline. The CDR3 loop is CASSQAGAGGYNNEQFF.

J is TRBJ2-1 and V is TRBV6-6; the TRBD1 assignment by TCRdb is unverifiable without DNA. The CDR3 length is 18 residues. Germline-derived CDR1 and CDR2 are MNHNY and SVGAGI (reference sequence). The CDR3: CASSQRKRPGGPYNEQFF.

This clonotype is called medium-sized (0.01 to 0.1%) based on its frequency. V and J are TRBV27 and TRBJ1-5; without DNA, the TCRdb call of TRBD1 cannot be checked. CDR3 length equals 17 residues. CDR1 MNHEY and CDR2 SMNVEV come from the germline V gene (reference sequence). The CDR3: CASSPHPVPYSNQPQHF.

This clonotype shows up as medium-sized by frequency. V is TRBV7-6 and J is TRBJ2-6; there is no DNA to check the TCRdb D call of TRBD2. The length of the CDR3 is 17 residues. The germline V gene has CDR1 SGHVS and CDR2 FNYEAQ. CDR3 protein: CASSFRDGPTGANVLTF.

This chain joins TRBV7-9 and TRBJ2-3; TCRdb picks TRBD2, but there is no DNA to check that call. Per the germline V gene, CDR1 is SEHNR and CDR2 is FQNEAQ (reference sequence). The CDR3 spans 17 residues. The CDR3 here is CASSLERLAGSTDTQYF.

CDR3 region: CASSGLAGFRDEQYF. V usage is TRBV11-1 and J usage is TRBJ2-7; TCRdb's D call of TRBD2 is untestable without DNA. The CDR3 covers 15 residues. The germline V gene has CDR1 SGHAT and CDR2 FQDESV (reference sequence).

Considering frequency, this clonotype is medium-sized (0.01 to 0.1%). The chain has TRBV19 and TRBJ1-5; TCRdb indicates TRBD1, and absent DNA this call remains unverified. The CDR3 has 13 residues. CDR1 is LNHDA and CDR2 is SQIVND in the germline V gene (reference sequence). The CDR3 loop is CASQRQGVQPQHF.

This chain joins TRBV5-4 and TRBJ1-6. The germline gives CDR1 SGHNT, CDR2 YYREEE (reference sequence). The CDR3 has 17 amino acids. The CDR3 is CASSSGQAGSYNSPLHF.

The chain employs TRBV6-6 and TRBJ1-5; the TCRdb call, TRBD1, lacks DNA for checking. The CDR3 spans 17 residues. The germline V gene encodes CDR1 MNHNY and CDR2 SVGAGI (reference sequence). This chain's CDR3 is CATNMGGQGFRGQPQHF.

The rearrangement links TRBV27 to TRBJ2-7. Per germline, CDR1 MNHEY and CDR2 SMNVEV (reference sequence). This CDR3 spans 16 amino acids. CDR3 sequence: CASSLLTGGASYEQYF.

The gene calls are TRBV10-3 and TRBJ2-6; TCRdb calls TRBD1, which cannot be checked without DNA. Germline-derived CDR1 and CDR2 are ENHRY and SYGVKD. This CDR3 region has 16 residues. The CDR3 sequence: CAINTGMSSGANVLTF.

V and J are TRBV5-5 and TRBJ1-1; the TRBD1 assignment by TCRdb is unverifiable without DNA. Germline CDR1 and CDR2: SGHKS and YYEKEE (reference sequence). CDR3 length: 13 amino acids. CDR3 region: CASRRGGGTEAFF.

The rearrangement joins TRBV10-3 to TRBJ2-5; there is no DNA to check the TCRdb D call of TRBD1. CDR1 and CDR2 (germline): ENHRY, SYGVKD. The CDR3 is 15 residues long. This CDR3 reads CAIQAGGTAPETQYF.

This clonotype is deemed medium-sized by its frequency. The chain couples TRBV18 to TRBJ1-5; TCRdb's D call, TRBD1, is unchecked because there is no DNA. Germline V gene data show CDR1 as KGHSH and CDR2 as LQKENI. The CDR3 is made up of 15 amino acids. CDR3 in amino acids: CASSPSDRGDQPQHF.

This chain joins TRBV11-3 and TRBJ2-2; the TCRdb D gene call, TRBD2, has no DNA to confirm it. Germline CDR1 reads SGHNT; CDR2 reads YENEEA. This CDR3 is built from 15 residues. The CDR3 protein is CASSQVPSGTGELFF.

V usage is TRBV27 and J usage is TRBJ1-6. Germline V gene lookup returns CDR1 MNHEY and CDR2 SMNVEV (reference sequence). CDR3 length: 15 residues. The CDR3 here is CASSFDGLGNSPLHF.

The chain couples TRBV21-1 to TRBJ1-3. TRBV21-1 is flagged as a pseudogene. The CDR3 has 18 residues. The CDR3 sequence: CASKFTGVSWPSGNTIYF.

J is TRBJ2-3 and V is TRBV10-1; the TCRdb D gene call, TRBD1, has no DNA to confirm it. The CDR3 spans 12 residues. Germline CDR1 WNHNN, CDR2 SYGVQD (reference sequence). The CDR3 here is CASFRGSDTQYF.

This chain links TRBV12-3 or TRBV12-4 with TRBJ1-4. The CDR3 contains 16 residues. CDR3 loop: CASSLRGGGMGKKLFF.

The rearrangement joins TRBV6-1 to TRBJ2-5; the D gene TCRdb calls, TRBD1, cannot be checked with no DNA. Looked up from germline, CDR1 is MNHNS and CDR2 is SASEGT. The CDR3 has 15 amino acids. This CDR3 reads CASSPTGGAGETQYF.